This T cell receptor beta chain was profiled in a study of T cell responses to AZD1222 COVID-19 vaccine. Profiling relied on immunoSEQ multiplex PCR, and the TCRdb table lists in-frame clones only, not all of them. Of about 81,000 clones in the sample, about 89% were seen once. Germline V gene sequence: CDR1 SGHRS, CDR2 YFSETQ. CDR3 length: 14 amino acids. With 4 bases removed from V and 2 bases from J, the gap between germline ends came to 11 bases. Study results and limitations: Increased Spike-specific TCR breadth and depth were observed after two AZD1222 doses. Donor demographics were predominantly white British with a female majority; clonal diversity may be underestimated. Dominant at 160-218 and 743-854, vaccine-associated CD4 TCRs also spanned spike.

In regard to this clone: Its antigen is not known.

The clonotype originates from an adult who received the AZD1222 COVID-19 vaccine. The specimen comprised peripheral blood, sampled 28 days after the second AZD1222 dose. The chain recombines TRBV5-1 with TRBJ2-3; D is unresolved. The CDR3 coding sequence is TGCGCCAGCAGCGTTACGGGCCACACAGATACGCAGTATTTT. Encoded protein: CASSVTGHTDTQYF.